This section outlines one T cell receptor (beta chain) sequence together with its context. No antigen is known for it. No qualities accompany the bases; no much larger clone lies one base away. Libraries were prepared through the immunoSEQ multiplex PCR assay. For the multiplex PCR, a mixture combining 60 forward primers for TCR Vbeta segments and 13 reverse primers for TCR Jbeta segments was used. The CDR3 region of rearranged TCR beta genes was amplified from genomic DNA by a multiplex PCR assay. The amplified TCR beta libraries were sequenced on the Illumina HiSeq System as 87-base-pair reads. In the original analysis: A later analysis counted about 82 million unique TCR beta chains across the 666 repertoires, and about 10 million of these chains were shared by at least two donors. Raw reads were error-corrected and collapsed into unique sequences with a nearest-neighbor algorithm that merged closely related sequences to remove PCR and sequencing errors. CDR3 sequences were aligned to IMGT reference sequences to assign V, D and J gene segments. For a sequence to be retained, a match of at least six nucleotides was required to both a V gene segment and a J gene segment. Rearrangements were classified as productive when the CDR3 lacked stop codons and remained in frame with V and J, and all other rearrangements were classified as non-productive. Following IMGT convention, CDR3 was defined as the stretch from the second conserved V-encoded cysteine up to the conserved J-encoded phenylalanine. The earlier analysis of 500 to 650 of the donors excluded any sequence lacking an unambiguous match to a single V gene segment. In an earlier analysis of some 590 of the donors, a V segment was called functional when productive rearrangements were above 56.7%, and segregating when the standard deviation between donors exceeded 5%. A statistical classification framework was built for diagnosing cytomegalovirus status from the catalog of TCR beta chain sequences. In a later analysis, TCR nucleotide sequences were compared against IMGT/GENE-DB human TR gene sequences so that V and J genes could be assigned. A later analysis assigned CDR3 sequences and most-parsimonious VDJ recombination scenarios with the TCRdist pipeline. In a later analysis, each TCR beta chain was defined by its CDR3 amino acid sequence together with its V-gene family, and reads lacking a unique V-gene family were excluded. A later analysis removed several hundred highly shared, low-generation-probability nucleotide sequences to deal with suspected cross-contamination and a sequencing artifact. For each public chain, a later analysis derived a clonal expansion index from normalized ranks of inferred template counts within each repertoire. A later analysis computed generation probabilities with a VDJ recombination model fitted to out-of-frame rearrangements, and checked the results against IGoR. Hypergeometric tests were used in a later analysis to score TCR-TCR, TCR-HLA and TCR-CMV co-occurrence, with a repertoire-size bias correction applied to the TCR pairs. In a later analysis, false discovery rates were estimated by permuting HLA or CMV assignments 20 times. In a later analysis, co-occurring TCRs were grouped with DBSCAN, and TCRdist sequence similarity was added when clustering was performed within HLA-allele-positive subsets. Repertoires with fewer than 30,000 or more than 120,000 public chains were left out of co-occurrence clustering, as were roughly five repertoires with anomalous nucleotide sharing. The source is immuneACCESS, and TCRdb retained only in-frame sequences with V and J called. Part of the clones is not carried over; for the studies checked, unresolved V genes explain less than half of this, and the remainder is unexplained. D and trimming come from the DNA, and the V and J calls and clone size come from that table. In this sample the table shows 150,000 to 200,000 clones, under 90% of which occur a single time. The ten top clones hold 5.5% to 7.5% of the sample.

The cohort was made up of approximately 670 healthy bone marrow donors. At the time of sampling, all cohort members were nominally healthy, though unrecorded immune exposures were likely present. The donor tested CMV seropositive and was one of the 289 seropositive cohort members. Each donor provided a peripheral blood sample, and peripheral blood mononuclear cells were used for TCR beta sequencing. The Qiagen DNeasy Blood Extraction Kit was used to extract genomic DNA from the blood cell samples. The source of the sample is a study of cytomegalovirus exposure and HLA in healthy donors (dated by TCRdb to 2015 to 2018). Regarding the study in general: An earlier analysis of fewer than 750 of the donors reported about 280 Gb of sequence data and around 100 million unique TCR beta sequences obtained from 150 million to 200 million T cells. An early release that covered about 600 HLA-typed donors contained 250 to 350 gigabases of sequencing data and some 87 million unique TCR sequences. Of the roughly 430 genotyped donors, about 84% fell in the genetic ancestry cluster associated with self-reported Caucasian donors. The aim of the study was to test whether cataloging public T cell receptors could identify signatures of past pathogen exposure. The study used immunosequencing to profile the T cell repertoires of 600 to 850 subjects and linked those repertoires to cytomegalovirus serostatus. Along with the roughly 710-subject first cohort, a separate validation cohort of over a hundred different subjects was used. The study combined high-throughput TCR immunosequencing, statistical association of individual TCRs with disease status, and machine learning to predict cytomegalovirus infection status. A later analysis re-examined previously published TCR beta repertoires from 600 to 700 donors and added high-resolution HLA genotyping to investigate patterns of TCR occurrence. The later analysis used no new phenotypic data to find candidate immune exposures, relying instead on TCR beta sequences and their occurrence across donors. To decide whether each TCR beta V gene segment behaved as functional or pseudogenic, an earlier analysis of nearly 600 of the donors relied on high-throughput TCR beta sequencing. Donor age, sex, ethnicity and CMV serostatus were compiled together with the repertoire data. Genome-wide SNP genotypes for about 55% of the 666 donors were used in a later genetic analysis, which treated that subset as a discovery cohort. Every discovery cohort repertoire had been produced on one sequencing platform. HLA typing covered class I and class II loci at four-digit resolution. Typing coverage varied by locus: about 620-640 donors for A, B, C, DRB1 and DQB1; under 550 for DQA1; nearly 610 for DPA1; approximately 470 for DPB1. Roughly five DR-DQ haplotypes were treated as single units for association and clustering because of strong linkage in the cohort. On average, roughly 240,000 unique TCR beta nucleotide sequences were sequenced per donor among about 400 genotyped donors of the cohort, with 15% to 20% of those sequences being non-productive.

On the study overall, not on this receptor specifically: A few of the identified cytomegalovirus-associated TCR beta chains were confirmed in vitro to be specific for cytomegalovirus antigens. Because counts were too low, seventeen rarely observed V segments, including chromosome 9 orphons, were excluded from the earlier analysis of 587 of the donors. According to the authors, the approach could potentially be generalized to other disease states and immunological phenotypes. Immune exposure information for the cohort was limited to CMV serostatus. The study gave a list of over 150 TCR beta chains associated with cytomegalovirus. The classifier was reported to diagnose cytomegalovirus status with high specificity and sensitivity in both the original cohort and the validation cohort. A later analysis associated about 17,000 TCR beta sequences with specific HLA alleles at a false discovery rate of 0.05. A cluster of highly shared sequence variants was judged likely to represent a technical artifact of the sequencing pipeline. According to a later analysis, TCR association rates differed among HLA loci, with DRB1 alleles showing the most associated TCRs and HLA-C alleles showing the fewest. A later genetic analysis reported fewer N-insertions in productive TCRs among donors in an Asian-associated ancestry cluster than the roughly 720-donor mean. A later analysis found that most CMV-associated TCR beta chains appeared HLA-restricted, with HLA associations seemingly driven largely by CMV exposure. In a later analysis, HLA-associated TCR beta chains showed more clonal expansion and lower generation probabilities than non-associated chains that were equally common. The presence/absence analyses assumed that sequencing depth was roughly uniform across donors, and that assumption may not be true. Because some donors lacked HLA typing at each locus, the association tests relied only on the typed subset. Strong co-occurrence of HLA alleles, especially DR and DQ, made assigning TCR associations to individual alleles difficult. An earlier analysis of approximately 500 of the donors showed that most TCR beta V segments appeared in productive rearrangements either about 90% or about 30% of the time, which broadly matched IMGT annotations. In a later analysis, several top co-occurrence clusters were reported to appear linked to parvovirus B19, influenza, CMV and Epstein-Barr virus. Linkage disequilibrium might explain the correlated functional status among segregating V segments, but an unknown experimental factor could not be excluded. Across donors, most TCR sequences were observed very rarely, whereas some public TCRs were present in many individuals. In this cohort, only TCR beta chains were sequenced, and detectable features were limited by the absence of alpha or paired-chain data. A further reported finding was that TCR beta sequences accurately predicted the HLA-A and HLA-B alleles for most subjects in the first cohort. An association between a missense DCLRE1C variant and V-gene and J-gene trimming of TCR beta chains was found in a later genetic analysis and replicated in an independent cohort.

The sequence derives from a man aged 25-40 years in good health and CMV-seropositive. Sequenced input: PBMCs.

The DNA is as follows: TGTGCCAGCGCTTTCTCCCGGGACAGGGGAGAGCAGTACTTC. Its product reads: CASAFSRDRGEQYF. The chain was built from TRBV27 and TRBJ2-7; 10 bases in the middle match TRBD1. Including the terminal cysteine and phenylalanine, the CDR3 comprises 14 residues. CDR3 DNA is the only sequence kept; it has 42 bases, read in frame from the first base. The germline V and J ends show losses of 8 bases and 7 bases respectively, and no gene match explains 11 bases of the junction. Reading the germline V gene (reference sequence) gives CDR1 MNHEY and CDR2 SMNVEV.